Listed below are T cell receptor beta chains from one sample, sequenced in a study of blood T cell repertoires in COVID-19. The assay was immunoSEQ multiplex PCR, and TCRdb's table has in-frame clones only and misses some. The sample has roughly 250,000 clones, 83% seen once. The material sequenced was peripheral blood. The receptors stem from a woman aged 45 to 65 with acute or convalescent COVID-19. Both conserved end residues are part of each CDR3. The D gene is left open where the match is weak. Some rows have no size entry. The others give once, few or many, or a class for an expanded clone.

j_gene: TRBJ1-2
abundance: .
d_gene: .
len: 15
v_gene: TRBV10-3
CDR3nt: TGTGCCATCAGTGAGTCGACTGGGGGCAGCTATGGCTACACCTTC
CDR3aa: CAISESTGGSYGYTF

j_gene: TRBJ2-7
abundance: .
d_gene: .
len: 13
v_gene: TRBV7-9
CDR3nt: TGTGCCAGCAGCCGAACTGGCTCCTACGAGCAGTACTTC
CDR3aa: CASSRTGSYEQYF

j_gene: TRBJ1-6
abundance: once
d_gene: TRBD1
len: 14
v_gene: TRBV27
CDR3nt: TGTGCCAGCCGCCAGGACAGGAGAAATTCACCCCTCCACTTT
CDR3aa: CASRQDRRNSPLHF

j_gene: TRBJ1-2
abundance: .
d_gene: .
len: 15
v_gene: TRBV5-4
CDR3nt: TGTGCCAGCAGCTTGGGAGACAGAACTAACTATGGCTACACCTTC
CDR3aa: CASSLGDRTNYGYTF

j_gene: TRBJ1-2
abundance: .
d_gene: TRBD1
len: 13
v_gene: TRBV2
CDR3nt: TGTGCCAGCAGTGGACAGGGGTTAGGTGGCTACACCTTC
CDR3aa: CASSGQGLGGYTF

j_gene: TRBJ2-7
abundance: .
d_gene: .
len: 15
v_gene: TRBV2
CDR3nt: TGTGCCAGCAGTGTAGGTAATCGGGGCGGGAACGAGCAGTACTTC
CDR3aa: CASSVGNRGGNEQYF

j_gene: TRBJ1-1
abundance: .
d_gene: .
len: 12
v_gene: TRBV18
CDR3nt: TGTGCCAGCTCACCATCGAGTCATGAAGCTTTCTTT
CDR3aa: CASSPSSHEAFF

j_gene: TRBJ1-2
abundance: .
d_gene: .
len: 14
v_gene: TRBV2
CDR3nt: TGTGCCAGCAGTGAAGCTGCGGTTTCCTATGGCTACACCTTC
CDR3aa: CASSEAAVSYGYTF

j_gene: TRBJ1-1
abundance: .
d_gene: .
len: 15
v_gene: TRBV6-5
CDR3nt: TGTGCCAGCAGACAGGAGTACCGTTCGGCCACTGAAGCTTTCTTT
CDR3aa: CASRQEYRSATEAFF

j_gene: TRBJ1-1
abundance: .
d_gene: .
len: 12
v_gene: TRBV2
CDR3nt: TGTGCCAGCGGGGGGGTGAACACTGAAGCTTTCTTT
CDR3aa: CASGGVNTEAFF

j_gene: TRBJ1-2
abundance: .
d_gene: .
len: 15
v_gene: TRBV7-9
CDR3nt: TGTGCCAGCAGCTTAGAAGTCAGTACTAACTATGGCTACACCTTC
CDR3aa: CASSLEVSTNYGYTF

j_gene: TRBJ2-5
abundance: .
d_gene: .
len: 15
v_gene: TRBV4-3
CDR3nt: TGCGCCAGCAGCCAAGATCTGGGGGGGCGGGAGACCCAGTACTTC
CDR3aa: CASSQDLGGRETQYF

j_gene: TRBJ1-2
abundance: .
d_gene: .
len: 14
v_gene: TRBV28
CDR3nt: TGTGCCAGCAGTTTATCCCAGGCCCCCTATGGCTACACCTTC
CDR3aa: CASSLSQAPYGYTF

j_gene: TRBJ2-5
abundance: .
d_gene: TRBD1
len: 17
v_gene: TRBV5-4
CDR3nt: TGTGCCAGCAGCACAGCCGGGACAGGGGGCGTTCGGGAGACCCAGTACTTC
CDR3aa: CASSTAGTGGVRETQYF

j_gene: TRBJ2-3
abundance: .
d_gene: TRBD2
len: 15
v_gene: TRBV19
CDR3nt: TGTGCCAGTAGCCTCAAGGGACTAAGCACAGATACGCAGTATTTT
CDR3aa: CASSLKGLSTDTQYF

j_gene: TRBJ2-1
abundance: many
d_gene: TRBD1
len: 14
v_gene: TRBV5-4
CDR3nt: TGTGCCAGCAGCTTTGAAACAGGGGCCAATGAGCAGTTCTTC
CDR3aa: CASSFETGANEQFF

j_gene: TRBJ2-7
abundance: few
d_gene: TRBD2
len: 15
v_gene: TRBV6-5
CDR3nt: TGTGCCAGCAGTAAACTAGCGAGTAGCTCCTACGAGCAGTACTTC
CDR3aa: CASSKLASSSYEQYF

j_gene: TRBJ2-3
abundance: .
d_gene: .
len: 15
v_gene: TRBV5-4
CDR3nt: TGTGCCAGCAGCTTGAAGGCAGGGGACGCAGATACGCAGTATTTT
CDR3aa: CASSLKAGDADTQYF

j_gene: TRBJ1-1
abundance: few
d_gene: .
len: 13
v_gene: TRBV11-2
CDR3nt: TGTGCCAGCAGCTTAGGAAACAGGCTTGAAGCTTTCTTT
CDR3aa: CASSLGNRLEAFF